This passage covers 27 T cell receptor beta chains from one sample sequenced in a study of CD8 T cells in Susac syndrome. Random hexamers were used to reverse transcribe an amount of roughly 0.5 to 1 ug RNA. TCRdb reprocessed the immunoSEQ multiplex PCR reads via MiXCR and lists one record per CDR3 protein. Of about 120,000 distinct CDR3 sequences in the sample, approximately 96% were seen once. Sequencing used CD4+ T cells from PBMCs. These receptors all come from a human donor with Susac syndrome.

The chain recombines TRBV6-2 or TRBV6-3 with TRBJ2-7; no definite D call. This CDR3 is 13 amino acids long. In germline, CDR1 is MNHEY, CDR2 SVGEGT. V lost 5 bases to trimming and J lost 4 bases, with 12 bases between them. CDR3 nucleotide sequence: TGTGCCAGCAGTATCCGAGAGTTTTACGAGCAGTACTTC. It specifies CASSIREFYEQYF.

V usage is TRBV6-1 and J usage is TRBJ1-5, with 9 bases lining up with TRBD1. Germline assignment: CDR1 MNHNS and CDR2 SASEGT. The V and J ends lost 4 bases and 5 bases, in that order; junction bases with no gene match: 9. The CDR3 consists of 16 residues. The CDR3 spells CASSGWPGQGHQPQHF. In DNA, the CDR3 is TGTGCCAGCAGTGGTTGGCCGGGACAGGGACATCAGCCCCAGCATTTT.

The chain recombines TRBV29-1 with TRBJ2-5; D unclear. CDR1 SQVTM and CDR2 ANQGSEA come from the germline V gene. The CDR3 is made up of 13 amino acids. V gave up 7 bases and J gave up 3 bases, with 15 bases separating them. Here the CDR3 DNA reads TGCAGCGCTCGGACGTCTAGGAAAGAGACCCAGTACTTC. Residues: CSARTSRKETQYF.

The rearrangement links TRBV4-1 to TRBJ2-7; D unclear. V gave up 4 bases and J gave up 3 bases, with 13 bases separating them. Germline assignment: CDR1 MGHRA and CDR2 YSYEKL. The CDR3 has 14 residues. In DNA, the CDR3 is TGCGCCAGCAGCCCAGCCCTCCGGGTCTACGAGCAGTACTTC. It yields the protein CASSPALRVYEQYF.

The gene calls are TRBV11-3 and TRBJ1-2; a possible D gene is TRBD1 (5 bases). This CDR3 spans 14 amino acids. The germline V gene encodes CDR1 SGHNT and CDR2 YENEEA. V lost 5 bases and J 2 bases, leaving 12 bases between the germline ends. CDR3 nucleotides: TGTGCCAGCAGCCCCGTTCGGGGGAACTATGGCTACACCTTC. Residues: CASSPVRGNYGYTF.

The chain carries TRBV7-3 and TRBJ2-4; TRBD1 is a possible D gene (5 bases). The germline V gene encodes CDR1 SGHTA and CDR2 FQGTGA. This CDR3 is built from 15 residues. V was pared by 1 base and J by 8 bases, with 15 bases between. This chain's CDR3 is CASSLKGLGGDIQYF. The DNA for the CDR3 is TGTGCCAGCAGCTTAAAGGGGCTAGGCGGAGACATTCAGTACTTC.

This clonotype appeared a single time. The rearrangement links TRBV29-1 to TRBJ1-2; D gene ambiguous. The germline gives CDR1 SQVTM, CDR2 ANQGSEA. V gave up 3 bases and J gave up 2 bases, with 10 bases separating them. The CDR3 is made up of 13 amino acids. The CDR3 sequence: CSVEGRSNYGYTF. The CDR3 DNA is TGCAGCGTTGAGGGCAGATCAAACTATGGCTACACCTTC.

The chain couples TRBV25-1 to TRBJ2-4; D remains ambiguous. There are 12 residues in the CDR3. V was cut by 6 bases and J by 7 bases, with 10 bases left in between. The germline V gene encodes CDR1 MGHDK and CDR2 SYGVNS. CDR3 protein: CASSALGNIQYF. CDR3 DNA sequence: TGTGCCAGCAGCGCTCTAGGGAACATTCAGTACTTC.

This clonotype was detected once. CDR3 in DNA: TGTGCCAGCAGCGTAGATGGGGGACTCTACAATGAGCAGTTCTTC. Residues: CASSVDGGLYNEQFF. The J gene is TRBJ2-1, the V gene TRBV9; tentative D call: TRBD2 (6 bases). Per germline, CDR1 SGDLS and CDR2 YYNGEE. CDR3 size: 15 residues. V was clipped by 0 bases and J by 3 bases, with 10 bases between them.

The CDR3 loop is CASSRVGQGDTEAFF. CDR3 DNA sequence: TGTGCCAGCAGCCGAGTCGGACAGGGGGACACTGAAGCTTTCTTT. The V call is TRBV14, the J call TRBJ1-1; 10 nucleotides align to TRBD1. CDR1 is SGHDN, CDR2 FVKESK, per germline. This CDR3 contains 15 residues. Trimming at V came to 4 bases and at J to 3 bases, leaving 5 bases not matched to a gene.

This chain uses TRBV3-1 with TRBJ2-1; a weak D match, TRBD2 (6 bases). This CDR3 has 13 amino acids. V lost 1 base, J lost 14 bases, and 15 bases lay in between. Germline assignment: CDR1 LGHDT and CDR2 YNNKEL (reference sequence). The CDR3 DNA is TGTGCCAGCAGCCAAGTTAGCGGAGGTGGGGAGTTCTTC. It encodes CASSQVSGGGEFF.

This chain connects TRBV20-1 to TRBJ2-1, with D unresolved. The V gene lost 4 bases and the J gene lost 2 bases, with 12 bases spanning the gap. Germline CDR1 is DFQATT and CDR2 is SNEGSKA (reference sequence). The CDR3 is 14 amino acids. The CDR3 DNA is TGCAGTGCTATCCGAGTGATGACCTACAATGAGCAGTTCTTC. Residues: CSAIRVMTYNEQFF.

The chain combines TRBV7-2 with TRBJ2-7; D possibly corresponds to TRBD2 (5 bases). The CDR3 length is 14 residues. V was clipped by 6 bases and J by 2 bases, with 14 bases between them. In germline, CDR1 is SGHTA, CDR2 FQGNSA. The CDR3 region is CASSSSPGTYEQYF. For the CDR3, the DNA is TGTGCCAGCAGTTCCTCACCGGGGACCTACGAGCAGTACTTC.

The chain has TRBV5-6 and TRBJ2-1; D perhaps matches TRBD2 (6 bases). V dropped 3 bases and J dropped 12 bases, with 13 bases sitting between them. The CDR3 runs to 12 residues. The V gene's germline CDR1 is SGHDT and CDR2 YYEEEE. In DNA form, the CDR3 reads TGTGCCAGCAGCTCGGGGGAACGGGGGCAGTTCTTC. It codes for CASSSGERGQFF. Complete variable domain (other parts from reference TRBV5-6 and TRBJ2-1): DAGVTQSPTHLIKTRGQQVTLRCSPKSGHDTVSWYQQALGQGPQFIFQYYEEEERQRGNFPDRFSGHQFPNYSSELNVNALLLGDSALYLCASSSGERGQFFGPGTRLTVL.

The rearrangement uses TRBV15 and TRBJ1-5; 9 bases are shared with TRBD1. The CDR3 extends over 18 amino acids. Germline CDR1 LNHNV, CDR2 YYDKDF (reference sequence). Trimming removed 0 bases from V and 0 bases from J; junction bases left unmatched: 6. In nucleotides, the CDR3 is TGTGCCACCAGCAGAGATGGGGGACAGGGATCTAGCAATCAGCCCCAGCATTTT. This encodes CATSRDGGQGSSNQPQHF.

J is TRBJ2-2 and V is TRBV30; a possible D gene is TRBD1 (5 bases). V shed 0 bases and J shed 2 bases, with 10 bases lying between them. CDR3 size: 15 residues. Germline V lookup: CDR1 GTSNPN, CDR2 SVGIG (reference sequence). The CDR3 spells CAWSVPDRNTGELFF. As DNA, the CDR3 is TGTGCCTGGAGTGTACCCGACAGAAACACCGGGGAGCTGTTTTTT.

V usage is TRBV7-2 and J usage is TRBJ2-1, with 11 bases aligning to TRBD2. This CDR3 is 15 amino acids long. V was pared by 7 bases and J by 0 bases, with 2 bases of the junction left unmatched. Germline V gene sequence: CDR1 SGHTA, CDR2 FQGNSA. Here the CDR3 DNA reads TGTGCCAGCACCACTAGCGGGAGCTCCTACAATGAGCAGTTCTTC. It translates to CASTTSGSSYNEQFF.

The chain is built from TRBV28 and TRBJ1-2; 8 bases map to TRBD1. Germline V gives CDR1 MDHEN, CDR2 SYDVKM. The CDR3 length is 14 residues. V trimming: 5 bases; J trimming: 4 bases; junction bases outside the gene matches: 6. The CDR3 region is CASSTGQGSYGYTF. For the CDR3, the DNA is TGTGCCAGCAGTACCGGACAGGGAAGCTATGGCTACACCTTC.

This sequence joins TRBV11-2 and TRBJ2-7, with TRBD2 matching 7 bases. The ends lost 0 bases at V and 3 bases at J; junction bases unmatched: 2. The CDR3 is 14 amino acids. Germline CDR1 reads SGHAT; CDR2 reads FQNNGV. The CDR3 DNA follows: TGTGCCAGCAGCTTAGAGCCTAGCGGCTACGAGCAGTACTTC. This encodes CASSLEPSGYEQYF.

The genes are TRBV20-1 and TRBJ1-5; TRBD1 agrees at 7 bases. This CDR3 is built from 17 residues. Per germline, CDR1 DFQATT and CDR2 SNEGSKA (reference sequence). V shed 3 bases, J shed 0 bases, and the junction held 11 bases outside the gene matches. CDR3 DNA: TGCAGTGCTAGGCAACCAGGGGGACTATATAGCAATCAGCCCCAGCATTTT. Its translation is CSARQPGGLYSNQPQHF.

V is TRBV29-1 and J is TRBJ2-3; 7 nucleotides line up with TRBD1. V dropped 6 bases and J dropped 1; count of bases not matched to a gene: 7. The CDR3 has 14 amino acids. From germline, CDR1 is SQVTM and CDR2 ANQGSEA. CDR3: CSVMTGSGTDTQYF. CDR3 nucleotides: TGCAGCGTCATGACAGGGTCTGGCACAGATACGCAGTATTTT.

V usage is TRBV20-1 and J usage is TRBJ1-2; 7 bases match TRBD1. V was pared by 6 bases and J by 4 bases, with 8 bases of the junction left unmatched. CDR3 length: 13 residues. Looked up from germline, CDR1 is DFQATT and CDR2 is SNEGSKA (reference sequence). This chain's CDR3 is CSALTGKGYGYTF. The CDR3 DNA sequence: TGCAGTGCGTTGACAGGGAAGGGCTATGGCTACACCTTC.

The J gene is TRBJ2-2, the V gene TRBV4-1, with 8 bases identical to TRBD1. In germline, CDR1 is MGHRA, CDR2 YSYEKL. The CDR3 length is 15 residues. The V gene end was trimmed by 4 bases and the J gene end by 4 bases; junction bases not matched to a gene: 5. The DNA for the CDR3 is TGCGCCAGCAGCCGGACAGGGAGTATCACCGGGGAGCTGTTTTTT. Residues: CASSRTGSITGELFF.

J is TRBJ2-1 and V is TRBV7-8, with 14 bases aligning to TRBD2. V lost 2 bases, J lost 7 bases, and 10 bases stayed unmatched. Germline CDR1 and CDR2: SGHVS and FQNEAQ. This CDR3 has 18 residues. CDR3 sequence: CASSLLGGTSGRGNEQFF. In DNA, the CDR3 is TGTGCCAGCAGCTTATTAGGGGGGACTAGCGGGAGAGGGAATGAGCAGTTCTTC.

This chain uses TRBV18 with TRBJ1-1, with 7 bases that match TRBD1. Germline V gene sequence: CDR1 KGHSH, CDR2 LQKENI. The CDR3 consists of 14 residues. After removal of 4 bases from V and 1 base from J, the junction contained 3 bases not matched to a gene. CDR3 DNA sequence: TGTGCCAGCTCACAGAACAGGGGGAACACTGAAGCTTTCTTT. Amino acid sequence: CASSQNRGNTEAFF.

This chain connects TRBV18 to TRBJ2-4; perhaps D is TRBD1 or TRBD2 (6 bases each). V lost 0 bases to trimming and J lost 5 bases, with 11 bases between them. The CDR3 loop spans 15 amino acids. Germline V gene sequence: CDR1 KGHSH, CDR2 LQKENI. The DNA for the CDR3 is TGTGCCAGCTCACCACCAGGGGGGATTGAAAACATTCAGTACTTC. It is translated as CASSPPGGIENIQYF.

This chain joins TRBV25-1 and TRBJ2-6; D is undetermined. The germline CDR1 and CDR2 sequences are MGHDK and SYGVNS. The ends were cut back, 8 bases at V and 0 bases at J, with 14 bases in the middle. The CDR3 runs 16 residues. The CDR3 nucleotides are TGTGCCAGCGCCGAAAGGGCTAACTCTGGGGCCAACGTCCTGACTTTC. Protein sequence: CASAERANSGANVLTF.